Given below is one TCR beta chain in context. The antigen remains unidentified. The CDR3 length is 14 residues. Germline loops: CDR1 SGHRS, CDR2 YFSETQ. V lost 0 bases and J lost 4, with 7 bases in between. TCRdb re-called the RT-PCR reads with MiXCR, one entry per CDR3 protein. The sample holds some 20,000 distinct CDR3 sequences, around four fifths seen once. This sample was taken from a study of yellow fever vaccine responses in identical twins. Points from the study as a whole: Twins reportedly appeared to share part of their vaccine T cell response while keeping part individual.

This clonotype was sampled from a woman aged 18-35 years who received the yellow fever vaccine. The chain carries TRBV5-1 and TRBJ2-2, with D perhaps matching TRBD1 (5 bases). The sequences come from T cells from blood (PBMCs), unsorted or a sorted subset (not recorded which), collected before or after yellow fever vaccination (not recorded which). The CDR3 region is CASSLGQSTGELFF. CDR3 coding DNA: TGCGCCAGCAGCTTGGGACAGAGCACCGGGGAGCTGTTTTTT.